One TCR beta chain is described in this entry. Assay: immunoSEQ multiplex PCR; the TCRdb copy retains only in-frame clones and omits some. This table has around 100,000 clones, 91% appearing once. The data were obtained in a study of siplizumab effects on memory and regulatory T cells. The sample taken for sequencing was CD4+ T cells sorted from blood. This TCR was sampled from a human donor in good health.

The CDR3 nucleotides read TGTGCCACCAGCAGAGAAGTAGGAGCCAGGGTAGGGGAAAAACTGTTTTTT. This sequence encodes CATSREVGARVGEKLFF. The chain combines TRBV15 with TRBJ1-4; D possibly corresponds to TRBD1 (5 bases). Germline V gene lookup returns CDR1 LNHNV and CDR2 YYDKDF (reference sequence). The CDR3 has 17 residues. V lost 0 bases and J 8 bases, leaving 19 bases between the germline ends.